The 30 T cell receptor beta chains below all came from one sample that was sequenced in a study of shared clonotypes between healthy human individuals (dated by TCRdb to about 2020). Libraries came from the immunoSEQ multiplex PCR assay. TCRdb carries this immuneACCESS record with in-frame sequences only. Its versions omit some clonotypes, under half of them owing to an unresolved V gene in the studies checked, with the rest unexplained. The sample table shows 2 million to 3 million clones, and over 85% are seen once. About 0.39% of the sample is taken by the ten largest. Sequencing was carried out using naive CD4+ T cells from PBMCs. Per the publication, the cell subset or site label means: CD45RA+ positively selected. These receptors were collected from a man aged 18 to 29 in good health. Some clones in this sample may be carry-over from other donors' samples.

This chain connects TRBV7-7 to TRBJ2-3, with a weak D call TRBD2 (5 bases). Trimming left V 6 bases short and J 2 bases short, with 9 bases between. Germline CDR1 reads SSHAT; CDR2 reads FNYEAQ (reference sequence). The length of the CDR3 is 13 residues. CDR3 region: CASSEGPTDTQYF. The CDR3 bases are TGTGCCAGCAGTGAGGGCCCCACAGATACGCAGTATTTT.

This chain uses TRBV7-3 with TRBJ2-1; tentatively, D is TRBD1 or TRBD2 (5 bases each). The CDR3 contains 15 residues. Trimming took 3 bases from V and 2 from J, leaving 11 bases between them. Germline V gene sequence: CDR1 SGHTA, CDR2 FQGTGA. CDR3 coding DNA: TGTGCCAGCAGCTTTGGGACCCCGGCCTACAATGAGCAGTTCTTC. Amino acid sequence: CASSFGTPAYNEQFF. Drawing the rest from reference TRBV7-3 and TRBJ2-1, the complete variable domain is GAGVSQTPSNKVTEKGKYVELRCDPISGHTALYWYRQSLGQGPEFLIYFQGTGAADDSGLPNDRFFAVRPEGSVSTLKIQRTERGDSAVYLCASSFGTPAYNEQFFGPGTRLTVL.

V and J are TRBV7-3 and TRBJ2-3; 7 bases map to TRBD1. Germline loops: CDR1 SGHTA, CDR2 FQGTGA. With 5 bases clipped from V and 2 bases from J, the junction kept 16 bases outside the gene matches. CDR3 size: 18 residues. Written as DNA, the CDR3 is TGTGCCAGCAGCAAAGGGCTAGGGGGCGTTGGACTCACAGATACGCAGTATTTT. Translated, it gives CASSKGLGGVGLTDTQYF.

This clone was recorded only once. The chain employs TRBV29-1 and TRBJ2-7, with a possible D match to TRBD2 (7 bases). The CDR3 covers 13 residues. The germline V gene encodes CDR1 SQVTM and CDR2 ANQGSEA. Trimming took 8 bases from V and 5 from J, leaving 19 bases between them. CDR3 DNA sequence: TGCAGCCCCAGAGGGGGGGGCAGGAACGAGCAGTACTTC. Its translation is CSPRGGGRNEQYF.

The V and J genes are TRBV5-4 and TRBJ1-1, with D maybe TRBD1 (5 bases). Germline V gene data show CDR1 as SGHNT and CDR2 as YYREEE (reference sequence). The CDR3 length is 16 residues. V was shortened by 2 bases and J by 1 base, with 15 bases between the two germline ends. The CDR3 reads CASSLGGAGTNTEAFF. DNA of the CDR3: TGTGCCAGCAGCTTAGGAGGCGCGGGGACGAACACTGAAGCTTTCTTT.

The chain carries TRBV30 and TRBJ1-4; TRBD1 agrees at 7 bases. Germline trimming cut 5 bases from V and 5 bases from J; bases unmatched to any gene: 5. The germline gives CDR1 GTSNPN, CDR2 SVGIG (reference sequence). The CDR3 contains 13 residues. CDR3 amino acids: CAWGKQGNEKLFF. CDR3 bases: TGTGCCTGGGGGAAACAGGGGAATGAAAAACTGTTTTTT.

With respect to this clone: Additional DNA sequences in this sample encode the identical CDR3. The genes are TRBV11-2 and TRBJ1-4; no reliable D call. From germline, CDR1 is SGHAT and CDR2 FQNNGV. The V end was cut by 0 bases, the J end by 8 bases, with 4 bases between. This CDR3 comprises 12 residues. The DNA for the CDR3 is TGTGCCAGCAGCTTAGAGGGGGAAAAACTGTTTTTT. Translation: CASSLEGEKLFF.

V and J are TRBV25-1 and TRBJ1-1, with D perhaps matching TRBD1 (6 bases). CDR1 is MGHDK and CDR2 is SYGVNS in the germline V gene. The CDR3 runs 15 residues. Trimming removed 1 base from V and 1 base from J, with 10 bases in between. The CDR3 sequence: CASSESRGQNTEAFF. DNA for the CDR3: TGTGCCAGCAGTGAATCCAGGGGCCAGAACACTGAAGCTTTCTTT.

This clone was detected only a few times. This rearrangement joins TRBV7-3 to TRBJ1-1; a possible D gene is TRBD1 (5 bases). V gave up 5 bases and J gave up 1 base, with 11 bases separating them. There are 14 residues in the CDR3. Germline V gene data show CDR1 as SGHTA and CDR2 as FQGTGA. The CDR3 here is CASSPSRGNTEAFF. The CDR3 DNA reads as TGTGCCAGCAGCCCCTCGAGGGGGAACACTGAAGCTTTCTTT.

For this clone: This sample also contains other DNA sequences that code for the same CDR3. The V call is TRBV11-2, the J call TRBJ2-5; TRBD1 agrees at 8 bases. This CDR3 comprises 13 residues. V was clipped by 6 bases and J by 4 bases; unmatched bases: 4. CDR1 and CDR2 from the germline V gene are SGHAT and FQNNGV. CDR3 residues: CASRRTGGETQYF. The CDR3 DNA reads as TGTGCCAGCAGGAGAACAGGGGGAGAGACCCAGTACTTC.

The chain uses TRBV28 and TRBJ2-1; perhaps D is TRBD1 or TRBD2 (5 bases each). The V and J ends lost 6 bases and 6 bases respectively, with 9 bases between them. CDR3 length: 12 amino acids. Germline V gene sequence: CDR1 MDHEN, CDR2 SYDVKM. The CDR3 is CASRGDFNEQFF. In DNA form, the CDR3 reads TGTGCCAGCAGGGGGGATTTCAATGAGCAGTTCTTC.

The rearrangement links TRBV28 to TRBJ1-5, with D unresolved. The CDR3 contains 11 residues. Trimming removed 5 bases from V and 11 bases from J, with 10 bases in between. Per germline, CDR1 MDHEN and CDR2 SYDVKM. The CDR3 nucleotides read TGTGCCAGCAGTGGGTCTGCGACCCAGCATTTT. Its protein is CASSGSATQHF. Full variable domain (missing parts from reference TRBV28 and TRBJ1-5): DVKVTQSSRYLVKRTGEKVFLECVQDMDHENMFWYRQDPGLGLRLIYFSYDVKMKEKGDIPEGYSVSREKKERFSLILESASTNQTSMYLCASSGSATQHFGDGTRLSIL.

The CDR3: CASSFDSLAKNIQYF. The CDR3, as DNA: TGTGCCAGCAGCTTCGACAGCCTAGCCAAAAACATTCAGTACTTC. The rearrangement uses TRBV7-9 and TRBJ2-4, with D tentatively TRBD1 (5 bases). Trimming removed 3 bases at V and 0 bases at J, with 9 bases between. Germline values: CDR1 SEHNR, CDR2 FQNEAQ (reference sequence). The CDR3 contains 15 residues.

This sequence joins TRBV5-8 and TRBJ2-5, with D perhaps assigned TRBD1 or TRBD2 (5 bases each). This CDR3 has 14 residues. The V gene's germline CDR1 is SGHTS and CDR2 YDEGEE. Trimming stripped 2 bases from V and 4 bases from J, with 12 bases between. The DNA for the CDR3 is TGTGCCAGCAGCTTTCACCGGGGCCTAGAGACCCAGTACTTC. It yields the protein CASSFHRGLETQYF.

The V gene is TRBV7-2, the J gene TRBJ2-1; TRBD1 matches at 7 bases. Germline V gene data show CDR1 as SGHTA and CDR2 as FQGNSA. After removal of 2 bases from V and 8 bases from J, the junction contained 9 bases not matched to a gene. The CDR3 consists of 15 residues. CDR3 bases: TGTGCCAGCAGCTTATCAGACAGGGACCCCCATGAGCAGTTCTTC. Its protein is CASSLSDRDPHEQFF.

This chain links TRBV9 with TRBJ2-1; 10 bases map to TRBD1. V lost 2 bases and J lost 7; bases outside the gene matches: 9. Germline values: CDR1 SGDLS, CDR2 YYNGEE. There are 16 residues in the CDR3. CDR3 coding DNA: TGTGCCAGCAGCGTGGCGGGACAGGGGCTGTGGAATGAGCAGTTCTTC. This encodes CASSVAGQGLWNEQFF. Combining the CDR3 with reference TRBV9 and TRBJ2-1 gives the whole variable domain DSGVTQTPKHLITATGQRVTLRCSPRSGDLSVYWYQQSLDQGLQFLIQYYNGEERAKGNILERFSAQQFPDLHSELNLSSLELGDSALYFCASSVAGQGLWNEQFFGPGTRLTVL.

V and J are TRBV5-4 and TRBJ2-1; weak D call: TRBD2 (6 bases). CDR1 and CDR2 from the germline V gene are SGHNT and YYREEE (reference sequence). The germline V and J ends were trimmed by 0 bases and 2 bases, with 21 bases remaining between them. The CDR3 runs to 19 residues. The CDR3 here is CASSLGPLRLALAYNEQFF. For the CDR3, the DNA is TGTGCCAGCAGCTTGGGTCCGTTGCGTCTAGCGTTAGCCTACAATGAGCAGTTCTTC.

Notes on this clone: This sample includes further DNA sequences coding for the same CDR3. This CDR3 is CASSSSSYEQYF. The CDR3 DNA is TGTGCCAGCAGTTCGAGCTCCTACGAGCAGTACTTC. The chain employs TRBV2 and TRBJ2-7; D is uncertain. Germline CDR1 and CDR2: SNHLY and FYNNEI. Trimming removed 5 bases at V and 0 bases at J, with 5 bases between. The CDR3 has 12 residues.

This chain links TRBV6-6 with TRBJ2-2; tentatively, D is TRBD1 or TRBD2 (6 bases each). Trimming shortened V by 6 bases and J by 5 bases, and 19 bases separated the two germline ends. Germline CDR1 is MNHNY and CDR2 is SVGAGI (reference sequence). The CDR3 spans 16 residues. In nucleotides, the CDR3 is TGTGCCAGCAGCCGCGACGGGGGCTTACAGACCGGGGAGCTGTTTTTT. Translating it yields CASSRDGGLQTGELFF.

The rearrangement joins TRBV10-1 to TRBJ1-1, with D perhaps matching TRBD1 (5 bases). The CDR3 extends over 15 amino acids. The germline gives CDR1 WNHNN, CDR2 SYGVQD (reference sequence). The V end was cut by 7 bases, the J end by 0 bases, with 15 bases between. The CDR3 region has the DNA TGCGCCAGCACCGCATTTGAGGGGATGAACACTGAAGCTTTCTTT. This sequence encodes CASTAFEGMNTEAFF.

J is TRBJ1-6 and V is TRBV30; D is unresolved. The CDR3 has 16 residues. The V and J ends lost 0 bases and 7 bases respectively, with 16 bases between them. Germline loops: CDR1 GTSNPN, CDR2 SVGIG (reference sequence). CDR3 region: CAWSVISSRRNSPLHF. In DNA form, the CDR3 reads TGTGCCTGGAGTGTAATATCCTCACGACGCAATTCACCCCTCCACTTT.

CDR3 residues: CASSLVVANYGYTF. In nucleotides, the CDR3 is TGTGCCAGCAGCTTAGTCGTAGCTAACTATGGCTACACCTTC. The genes are TRBV7-2 and TRBJ1-2; D is uncertain. Trimming stripped 1 base from V and 0 bases from J, with 6 bases between. CDR1 SGHTA and CDR2 FQGNSA come from the germline V gene. This CDR3 has 14 residues.

The rearrangement uses TRBV7-2 and TRBJ2-2; D gene uncertain. Trimming removed 4 bases from V and 0 bases from J, with 15 bases in between. Germline CDR1 is SGHTA and CDR2 is FQGNSA. The CDR3 has 17 amino acids. CDR3 in amino acids: CASSSPKPRANTGELFF. CDR3 DNA: TGTGCCAGCAGCTCCCCTAAGCCTAGAGCGAACACCGGGGAGCTGTTTTTT. The whole variable domain, filled in from reference TRBV7-2 and TRBJ2-2, reads GAGVSQSPSNKVTEKGKDVELRCDPISGHTALYWYRQSLGQGLEFLIYFQGNSAPDKSGLPSDRFSAERTGGSVSTLTIQRTQQEDSAVYLCASSSPKPRANTGELFFGEGSRLTVL.

This clone was counted a single time. This chain links TRBV10-3 with TRBJ1-2; D remains ambiguous. This CDR3 is built from 15 residues. The V gene's germline CDR1 is ENHRY and CDR2 SYGVKD. The germline V and J ends were trimmed by 2 bases and 0 bases, with 10 bases remaining between them. The CDR3, as DNA: TGTGCCATCAGTGAGGGGAGGGAGGCTAACTATGGCTACACCTTC. This translates into CAISEGREANYGYTF.

V gene TRBV28 combines with J gene TRBJ1-2, with D possibly TRBD1 on 6 matching bases. CDR1 and CDR2 (germline): MDHEN, SYDVKM. The length of the CDR3 is 11 residues. The V end lost 8 bases, the J end lost 6 bases, and 10 bases lay between the germline ends. CDR3 bases: TGTGCCAGCGCCAGGGGAGATGGCTACACCTTC. It codes for CASARGDGYTF.

This chain joins TRBV9 and TRBJ2-1; 10 positions agree with TRBD1. Germline loops: CDR1 SGDLS, CDR2 YYNGEE. V was clipped by 6 bases and J by 1 base; unmatched bases: 7. The length of the CDR3 is 16 residues. The CDR3 is CASTIRTGGSYNEQFF. The CDR3 DNA reads TGTGCCAGCACCATTAGGACAGGGGGGTCCTACAATGAGCAGTTCTTC.

The J gene is TRBJ2-5, the V gene TRBV28; 10 bases are shared with TRBD2. Germline assignment: CDR1 MDHEN and CDR2 SYDVKM. Unmatched junction bases numbered 10, after V lost 6 bases and J lost 3 bases. The CDR3 is 16 residues long. CDR3 sequence (DNA): TGTGCCAGCAGCACGACTAGACTAGCGGGCGAAGAGACCCAGTACTTC. Encoded protein: CASSTTRLAGEETQYF. Full variable domain (remainder filled in from reference TRBV28 and TRBJ2-5): DVKVTQSSRYLVKRTGEKVFLECVQDMDHENMFWYRQDPGLGLRLIYFSYDVKMKEKGDIPEGYSVSREKKERFSLILESASTNQTSMYLCASSTTRLAGEETQYFGPGTRLLVL.

This clone has a handful of counts. This sample includes further DNA sequences coding for the same CDR3. This rearrangement joins TRBV20-1 to TRBJ1-4; no clear D. Trimming shortened V by 5 bases and J by 8 bases, and 9 bases separated the two germline ends. The CDR3 loop spans 11 amino acids. Germline V lookup: CDR1 DFQATT, CDR2 SNEGSKA (reference sequence). In nucleotides, the CDR3 is TGCAGTGCTGGCCGGACCGAAAAACTGTTTTTT. Its translation: CSAGRTEKLFF.

In regard to this clone: Other DNA sequences in the same sample also yield this CDR3. This sequence joins TRBV2 and TRBJ1-5, with D uncertain. Germline loops: CDR1 SNHLY, CDR2 FYNNEI. The CDR3 is 12 amino acids. The V end was cut by 0 bases, the J end by 6 bases, with 3 bases between. Written as DNA, the CDR3 is TGTGCCAGCAGTGAAGCGTTTCAGCCCCAGCATTTT. Its translation is CASSEAFQPQHF. The complete variable domain, with remaining parts taken from reference TRBV2 and TRBJ1-5, reads EPEVTQTPSHQVTQMGQEVILRCVPISNHLYFYWYRQILGQKVEFLVSFYNNEISEKSEIFDDQFSVERPDGSNFTLKIRSTKLEDSAMYFCASSEAFQPQHFGDGTRLSIL.

The genes are TRBV2 and TRBJ2-6; 12 nucleotides line up with TRBD1. The ends lost 6 bases at V and 3 bases at J; junction bases unmatched: 6. The CDR3 is made up of 17 amino acids. The germline CDR1 and CDR2 sequences are SNHLY and FYNNEI. CDR3 coding DNA: TGTGCCAGCAGGCCGGGACAGGGGGCTGGTGGGGCCAACGTCCTGACTTTC. Translated: CASRPGQGAGGANVLTF.